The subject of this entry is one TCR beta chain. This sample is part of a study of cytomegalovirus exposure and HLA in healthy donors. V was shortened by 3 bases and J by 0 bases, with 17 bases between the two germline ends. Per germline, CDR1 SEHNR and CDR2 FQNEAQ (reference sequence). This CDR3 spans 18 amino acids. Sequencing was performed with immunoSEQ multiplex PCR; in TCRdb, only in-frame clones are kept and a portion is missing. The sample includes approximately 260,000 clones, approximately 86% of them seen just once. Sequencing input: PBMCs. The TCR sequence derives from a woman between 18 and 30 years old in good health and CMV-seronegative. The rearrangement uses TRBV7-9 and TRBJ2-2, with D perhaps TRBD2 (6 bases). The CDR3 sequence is CASSLAGTGRSNTGELFF. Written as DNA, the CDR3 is TGTGCCAGCAGCTTGGCGGGGACGGGCAGATCGAACACCGGGGAGCTGTTTTTT.